The 32 T cell receptor beta chains below come from one sample, sequenced in a study of radiotherapy plus CTLA-4 blockade in lung cancer. Clones were sequenced by immunoSEQ multiplex PCR, and TCRdb holds only the in-frame ones, with some missing. Of roughly 90,000 clones detected, 60% to 80% appear once; the ten largest clones hold around 15%. Sequencing was performed on peripheral blood, taken from a patient treated with radiotherapy plus ipilimumab. The receptors shown here come from a human donor with non-small cell lung cancer that progressed on radiotherapy plus ipilimumab.

V usage is TRBV29-1 and J usage is TRBJ2-7, with D unresolved. Germline assignment: CDR1 SQVTM and CDR2 ANQGSEA. The CDR3 is made up of 13 amino acids. V lost 2 bases to trimming and J lost 3 bases, with 11 bases between them. The CDR3 spells CSVEYVGYYEQYF. The CDR3 nucleotides read TGCAGCGTTGAATATGTAGGGTACTACGAGCAGTACTTC.

This sequence joins TRBV15 and TRBJ1-3, with D uncertain. From germline, CDR1 is LNHNV and CDR2 YYDKDF (reference sequence). The CDR3 extends over 15 amino acids. Trimming took off 3 bases at V and 1 base at J, with 10 bases between the two ends. Here the CDR3 reads CATSSQGGSGNTIYF. For the CDR3, the DNA is TGTGCCACCAGCAGCCAAGGAGGGTCTGGAAACACCATATATTTT.

In nucleotides, the CDR3 is TGCGCCAGCAGCCCCCAGAACGGTCTTTATGGCTACACCTTC. As protein: CASSPQNGLYGYTF. The rearrangement joins TRBV4-1 to TRBJ1-2; no reliable D call. The CDR3 length is 14 residues. Germline CDR1 reads MGHRA; CDR2 reads YSYEKL. V lost 4 bases to trimming and J lost 5 bases, with 14 bases between them.

In this sample, this clone turned up a few times. This sequence joins TRBV6-5 and TRBJ2-6; 7 bases agree with TRBD1. The length of the CDR3 is 16 residues. Trimming removed 4 bases from V and 4 bases from J; junction bases left unmatched: 7. Germline-derived CDR1 and CDR2 are MNHEY and SVGAGI. The CDR3 here is CASSWTRGTGANVLTF. The CDR3 DNA sequence: TGTGCCAGCAGTTGGACCAGGGGGACCGGGGCCAACGTCCTGACTTTC.

V is TRBV27 and J is TRBJ1-5; TRBD1 agrees at 9 bases. CDR3 length: 13 residues. Germline V lookup: CDR1 MNHEY, CDR2 SMNVEV (reference sequence). V dropped 6 bases and J dropped 5; count of bases not matched to a gene: 2. CDR3 in DNA: TGTGCCAGCAGCACAGGGGGCCATCAGCCCCAGCATTTT. Translation gives CASSTGGHQPQHF.

The chain couples TRBV30 to TRBJ2-1, with 8 positions matching TRBD1. Trimming at V came to 2 bases and at J to 0 bases, leaving 0 bases not matched to a gene. Per germline, CDR1 GTSNPN and CDR2 SVGIG (reference sequence). The CDR3 has 14 amino acids. CDR3 sequence reads: CAWSTGGSYNEQFF. The DNA for the CDR3 is TGTGCCTGGAGTACAGGGGGCTCCTACAATGAGCAGTTCTTC.

The J gene is TRBJ1-2, the V gene TRBV6-1; D is ambiguous. Trimming took off 2 bases at V and 4 bases at J, with 8 bases between the two ends. Germline V lookup: CDR1 MNHNS, CDR2 SASEGT. CDR3 length: 13 residues. The CDR3 reads CASSELAAYGYTF. In DNA, the CDR3 is TGTGCCAGCAGTGAACTGGCGGCCTATGGCTACACCTTC.

The chain is built from TRBV15 and TRBJ2-1; possible D gene TRBD2, 5 bases. CDR3 length: 14 residues. With 1 base removed from V and 10 bases from J, the gap between germline ends came to 14 bases. Germline V CDR1 and CDR2: LNHNV, YYDKDF (reference sequence). The CDR3 DNA reads TGTGCCACCAGCAGAGCATCTGGGAGCTACGAGCAGTTCTTC. This encodes CATSRASGSYEQFF. Supplemented by reference TRBV15 and TRBJ2-1, the full variable domain reads DAMVIQNPRYQVTQFGKPVTLSCSQTLNHNVMYWYQQKSSQAPKLLFHYYDKDFNNEADTPDNFQSRRPNTSFCFLDIRSPGLGDTAMYLCATSRASGSYEQFFGPGTRLTVL.

V usage is TRBV25-1 and J usage is TRBJ1-2; D may be TRBD1 (5 bases). The CDR3 contains 16 residues. The V end lost 9 bases, the J end lost 2 bases, and 22 bases lay between the germline ends. Germline V gene lookup returns CDR1 MGHDK and CDR2 SYGVNS. The CDR3: CARNSGAYGGNYGYTF. Here the CDR3 DNA reads TGTGCCAGAAACTCCGGGGCCTATGGTGGAAACTATGGCTACACCTTC.

This clone counts as medium-sized (0.01 to 0.1%). The gene calls are TRBV7-9 and TRBJ1-2; D is unresolved. This CDR3 is built from 14 residues. Trimming shortened V by 2 bases and J by 3 bases, and 10 bases separated the two germline ends. Germline CDR1 reads SEHNR; CDR2 reads FQNEAQ (reference sequence). The CDR3: CASSLSVWDYGYTF. CDR3 in DNA: TGTGCCAGCAGCTTAAGTGTTTGGGACTATGGCTACACCTTC.

In this sample, this clone turned up once. The chain has TRBV4-2 and TRBJ1-1, with TRBD1 matching 7 bases. This CDR3 spans 16 amino acids. Germline CDR1 LGHNA, CDR2 YNFKEQ. Unmatched junction bases numbered 10, after V lost 1 base and J lost 5 bases. The CDR3 region is CASSQVGGAGRTEAFF. The CDR3 region has the DNA TGTGCCAGCAGCCAAGTAGGGGGCGCGGGTAGGACTGAAGCTTTCTTT.

This rearrangement joins TRBV6-5 to TRBJ2-7; TRBD1 matches 10 bases. The CDR3 has 15 amino acids. V lost 7 bases, J lost 1 base, and 7 bases stayed unmatched. Per the germline V gene, CDR1 is MNHEY and CDR2 is SVGAGI. The CDR3 region is CASKIDRGRSYEQYF. DNA of the CDR3: TGTGCCAGCAAAATAGACAGGGGGCGATCCTACGAGCAGTACTTC.

V is TRBV29-1 and J is TRBJ2-2; 9 positions match TRBD1. V was pared by 3 bases and J by 8 bases, with 7 bases of the junction left unmatched. Germline CDR1 is SQVTM and CDR2 is ANQGSEA. The CDR3 runs to 14 residues. The CDR3 bases are TGCAGCGTTGATGGGGGACAGGGTTATGGGGAGCTGTTTTTT. This translates into CSVDGGQGYGELFF.

The chain links TRBV9 to TRBJ1-2, with a weak D call TRBD1 (6 bases). With 5 bases removed from V and 8 bases from J, the gap between germline ends came to 22 bases. The germline V gene encodes CDR1 SGDLS and CDR2 YYNGEE. This CDR3 has 15 amino acids. CDR3 region: CASRANLGGQEGYTF. CDR3 sequence (DNA): TGTGCCAGCAGGGCTAATCTGGGGGGGCAGGAGGGCTACACCTTC.

V and J are TRBV4-3 and TRBJ2-1; 8 bases match TRBD1. This CDR3 has 17 amino acids. V lost 0 bases and J lost 3; bases outside the gene matches: 7. Germline lookup yields CDR1 LGHNA and CDR2 YSLEER. The CDR3 here is CASSQEVWTGLYNEQFF. The DNA of the CDR3 is TGCGCCAGCAGCCAAGAGGTATGGACAGGGCTCTACAATGAGCAGTTCTTC.

This clone was counted only a few times. The genes are TRBV11-2 and TRBJ2-2; no clear D gene. The germline gives CDR1 SGHAT, CDR2 FQNNGV. The CDR3 is made up of 14 amino acids. Deletions cut 0 bases from V and 9 bases from J, with 11 bases between. CDR3 in DNA: TGTGCCAGCAGCTTAGATGCCTCTTTGAGGGAGCTGTTTTTT. This translates into CASSLDASLRELFF.

This chain connects TRBV9 to TRBJ1-1; D is perhaps TRBD1 (6 bases). The CDR3 runs to 15 residues. V gave up 8 bases and J gave up 3 bases, with 20 bases separating them. Germline assignment: CDR1 SGDLS and CDR2 YYNGEE. The CDR3 reads CASARTVTPDTEAFF. CDR3 in DNA: TGTGCCAGTGCAAGGACAGTTACTCCGGACACTGAAGCTTTCTTT.

The chain combines TRBV6-5 with TRBJ1-2; 8 bases match TRBD1. CDR3 length: 14 amino acids. Losses at the gene ends were 6 bases for V and 3 bases for J; bases not matched to a gene: 6. Germline V gene sequence: CDR1 MNHEY, CDR2 SVGAGI. The CDR3 DNA follows: TGTGCCAGCAGCAGGGGGCTCAGCGACTATGGCTACACCTTC. Its protein is CASSRGLSDYGYTF.

The chain couples TRBV5-4 to TRBJ2-5, with TRBD2 identical over 7 bases. CDR1 is SGHNT, CDR2 YYREEE, per germline (reference sequence). The CDR3 runs to 15 residues. V was pared by 2 bases and J by 1 base, with 5 bases of the junction left unmatched. The CDR3 DNA is TGTGCCAGCAGCTTAGGTCCGGGGGGCCAAGAGACCCAGTACTTC. Its protein is CASSLGPGGQETQYF.

The J gene is TRBJ2-1, the V gene TRBV7-3; 7 nucleotides match TRBD1. There are 15 residues in the CDR3. The trim removed 5 bases at V and 4 bases at J, leaving 8 bases unmatched. CDR1 and CDR2 from the germline V gene are SGHTA and FQGTGA. The CDR3 bases are TGTGCCAGCAGCCCCTCCGGGACAGCGTACAATGAGCAGTTCTTC. This codes for CASSPSGTAYNEQFF.

The CDR3 sequence: CAWSVLGETQYF. Here the CDR3 DNA reads TGTGCCTGGAGTGTATTGGGAGAGACCCAGTACTTC. The chain has TRBV30 and TRBJ2-5; D is unresolved. Germline assignment: CDR1 GTSNPN and CDR2 SVGIG (reference sequence). Trimming shortened V by 0 bases and J by 4 bases, and 6 bases separated the two germline ends. This CDR3 is 12 amino acids long.

This sequence joins TRBV19 and TRBJ2-2; a possible D gene is TRBD2 (7 bases). Germline CDR1 reads LNHDA; CDR2 reads SQIVND (reference sequence). Between the trimmed V and J ends, which lost 7 bases and 2 bases, there was a span of 17 bases. The CDR3 length is 16 residues. For the CDR3, the DNA is TGTGCCAGTACAGCTCGCGGGGGACAAAACACCGGGGAGCTGTTTTTT. It codes for CASTARGGQNTGELFF. Full variable domain (rest looked up from reference TRBV19 and TRBJ2-2): DGGITQSPKYLFRKEGQNVTLSCEQNLNHDAMYWYRQDPGQGLRLIYYSQIVNDFQKGDIAEGYSVSREKKESFPLTVTSAQKNPTAFYLCASTARGGQNTGELFFGEGSRLTVL.

The chain is built from TRBV28 and TRBJ1-1, with TRBD1 identical over 8 bases. Germline CDR1 is MDHEN and CDR2 is SYDVKM. V shed 6 bases and J 2 bases; nucleotides not matched to a gene: 5. This CDR3 has 14 residues. The CDR3 is CASRIPGGNTEAFF. The CDR3 DNA sequence: TGTGCCAGCAGGATCCCAGGGGGCAACACTGAAGCTTTCTTT.

The chain employs TRBV7-6 and TRBJ1-1; 10 nucleotides align to TRBD1. In germline, CDR1 is SGHVS, CDR2 FNYEAQ. The CDR3 has 14 residues. The ends lost 1 base at V and 8 bases at J; junction bases unmatched: 4. CDR3 protein: CASSLVGDRGEAFF. The CDR3 nucleotides are TGTGCCAGCAGCTTAGTTGGGGACAGGGGAGAAGCTTTCTTT.

The chain joins TRBV2 to TRBJ1-5; no definite D call. This CDR3 is 14 amino acids long. Germline CDR1 is SNHLY and CDR2 is FYNNEI. Trimming stripped 1 base from V and 3 bases from J, with 7 bases between. The CDR3 spells CASSEGQTNQPQHF. CDR3 sequence (DNA): TGTGCCAGCAGTGAAGGTCAAACCAATCAGCCCCAGCATTTT.

The chain carries TRBV6-1 and TRBJ1-5, with unresolved D. Germline CDR1 MNHNS, CDR2 SASEGT. V was cut by 3 bases and J by 1 base, with 1 base left in between. This CDR3 has 12 residues. The chain's CDR3 is CASSESNQPQHF. CDR3 bases: TGTGCCAGCAGTGAGAGCAATCAGCCCCAGCATTTT.

The rearrangement joins TRBV5-1 to TRBJ1-2; the D is unclear. The CDR3 has 13 residues. Germline assignment: CDR1 SGHRS and CDR2 YFSETQ. Trimming left V 2 bases short and J 0 bases short, with 5 bases between. CDR3 nucleotides: TGCGCCAGCAGCTTACAGTCTAACTATGGCTACACCTTC. It codes for CASSLQSNYGYTF.

The J gene is TRBJ2-2, the V gene TRBV5-1; D is ambiguous. Germline V lookup: CDR1 SGHRS, CDR2 YFSETQ. This CDR3 contains 15 residues. The V gene lost 0 bases and the J gene lost 4 bases, with 10 bases spanning the gap. The CDR3, as DNA: TGCGCCAGCAGCTTGGCTGAGTGGTCCACCGGGGAGCTGTTTTTT. Translating gives CASSLAEWSTGELFF.

The V gene is TRBV5-4, the J gene TRBJ1-2, with D possibly TRBD1 on 6 matching bases. V was cut by 0 bases and J by 8 bases, with 11 bases left in between. This CDR3 is built from 13 residues. Germline V CDR1 and CDR2: SGHNT, YYREEE (reference sequence). CDR3 in amino acids: CASSLEGTRGYTF. The CDR3 nucleotides are TGTGCCAGCAGCTTGGAAGGGACACGGGGCTACACCTTC.

The chain uses TRBV6-5 and TRBJ2-5; tentatively, D is TRBD1 or TRBD2 (6 bases each). V lost 6 bases to trimming and J lost 5 bases, with 13 bases between them. Germline loops: CDR1 MNHEY, CDR2 SVGAGI. CDR3 length: 13 amino acids. As DNA, the CDR3 is TGTGCCAGCAGCCTCGGGGGCGTGGAGACCCAGTACTTC. Amino acids: CASSLGGVETQYF.

The V call is TRBV19, the J call TRBJ1-4; 7 bases line up with TRBD1. The junction had 14 bases not matched to a gene; V was cut back by 5 bases and J by 8 bases. The germline V gene has CDR1 LNHDA and CDR2 SQIVND (reference sequence). This CDR3 has 16 residues. CDR3 region: CASSPGTVREWEKLFF. The CDR3, as DNA: TGTGCCAGTAGTCCCGGGACAGTCCGCGAATGGGAAAAACTGTTTTTT.

CDR3 sequence reads: CASSSRQGNSPLHF. CDR3 in DNA: TGTGCCAGCAGCTCCAGACAGGGGAATTCACCCCTCCACTTT. The chain uses TRBV7-2 and TRBJ1-6; 8 bases align to TRBD1. The germline gives CDR1 SGHTA, CDR2 FQGNSA. With 4 bases clipped from V and 7 bases from J, the junction kept 3 bases outside the gene matches. The CDR3 loop spans 14 amino acids.